This T cell receptor beta chain was sequenced during a study of blood T cell repertoires in COVID-19. Study overall: From T cells, B-cell-depleted T cells, or PBMCs came the material, which was cDNA or gDNA.

TCRdb keeps only in-frame clones here, not all; method: immunoSEQ multiplex PCR. The table records roughly 180,000 clones, 80% to 90% of them present only once. This clone was detected only once. Per the germline V gene, CDR1 is SQVTM and CDR2 is ANQGSEA. The CDR3 extends over 13 amino acids. J lost 2 bases, V lost 3 bases, and 4 bases had no gene match. The receptor's source is a man between 60 and 70 years old with acute or convalescent COVID-19. Sequenced sample: peripheral blood. The gene calls are TRBV29-1 and TRBJ2-7, with 7 bases lining up with TRBD2. CDR3 residues: CSVDQAGTYEQYF. The CDR3 nucleotides read TGCAGCGTTGATCAAGCGGGAACCTACGAGCAGTACTTC.